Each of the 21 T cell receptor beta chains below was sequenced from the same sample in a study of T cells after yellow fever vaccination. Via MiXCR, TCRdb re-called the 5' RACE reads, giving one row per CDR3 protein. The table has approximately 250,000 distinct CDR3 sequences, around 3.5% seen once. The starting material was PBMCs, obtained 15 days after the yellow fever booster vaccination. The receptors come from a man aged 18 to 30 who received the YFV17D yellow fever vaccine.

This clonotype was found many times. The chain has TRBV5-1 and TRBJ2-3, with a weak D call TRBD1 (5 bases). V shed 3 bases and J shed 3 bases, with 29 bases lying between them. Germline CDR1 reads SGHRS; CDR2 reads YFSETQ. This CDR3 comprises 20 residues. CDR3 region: CASSWATSGKILAPTDTQYF. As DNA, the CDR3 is TGCGCCAGCAGCTGGGCCACTTCAGGGAAGATACTCGCCCCGACAGATACGCAGTATTTT. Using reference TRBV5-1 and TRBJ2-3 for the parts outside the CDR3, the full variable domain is KAGVTQTPRYLIKTRGQQVTLSCSPISGHRSVSWYQQTPGQGLQFLFEYFSETQRNKGNFPGRFSGRQFSNSRSEMNVSTLELGDSALYLCASSWATSGKILAPTDTQYFGPGTRLTVL.

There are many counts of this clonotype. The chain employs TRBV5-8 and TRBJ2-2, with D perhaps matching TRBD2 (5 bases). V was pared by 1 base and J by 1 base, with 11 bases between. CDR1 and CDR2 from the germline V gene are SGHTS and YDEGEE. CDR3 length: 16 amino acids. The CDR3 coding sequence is TGTGCCAGCAGCTTGTCCTTAGGGAGGAACACCGGGGAGCTGTTTTTT. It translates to CASSLSLGRNTGELFF.

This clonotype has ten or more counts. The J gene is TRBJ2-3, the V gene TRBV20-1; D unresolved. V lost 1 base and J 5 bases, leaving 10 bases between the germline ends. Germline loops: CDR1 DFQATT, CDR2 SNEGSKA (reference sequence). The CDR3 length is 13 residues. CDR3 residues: CSARVKDGDTQYF. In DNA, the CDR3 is TGCAGTGCTAGAGTAAAGGATGGAGATACGCAGTATTTT.

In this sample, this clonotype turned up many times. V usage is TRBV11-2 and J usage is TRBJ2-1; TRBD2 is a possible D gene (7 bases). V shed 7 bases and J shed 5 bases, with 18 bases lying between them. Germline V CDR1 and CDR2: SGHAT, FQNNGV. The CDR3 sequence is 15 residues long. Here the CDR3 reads CASMGGAPANNEQFF. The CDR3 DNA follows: TGTGCCAGCATGGGGGGGGCACCAGCTAACAATGAGCAGTTCTTC.

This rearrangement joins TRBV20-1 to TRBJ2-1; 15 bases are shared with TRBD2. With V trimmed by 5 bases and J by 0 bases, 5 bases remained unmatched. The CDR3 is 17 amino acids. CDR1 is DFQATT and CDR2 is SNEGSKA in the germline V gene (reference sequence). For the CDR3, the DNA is TGCAGTGCTGGGACTAGCGGGGGGCACAGCTCCTACAATGAGCAGTTCTTC. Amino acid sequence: CSAGTSGGHSSYNEQFF.

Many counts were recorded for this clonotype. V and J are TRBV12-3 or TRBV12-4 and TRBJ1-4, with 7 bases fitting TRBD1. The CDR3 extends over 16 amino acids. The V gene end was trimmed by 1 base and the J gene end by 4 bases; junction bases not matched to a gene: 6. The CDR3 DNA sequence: TGTGCCAGCAGTTTAGGCCCGGGACAGTATAATGAAAAACTGTTTTTT. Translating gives CASSLGPGQYNEKLFF.

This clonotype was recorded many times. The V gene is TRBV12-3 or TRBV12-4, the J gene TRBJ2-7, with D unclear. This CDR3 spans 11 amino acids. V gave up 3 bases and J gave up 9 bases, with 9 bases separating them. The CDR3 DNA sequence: TGTGCCAGCAGTTTTAAAGGGTGGCAGTACTTC. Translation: CASSFKGWQYF.

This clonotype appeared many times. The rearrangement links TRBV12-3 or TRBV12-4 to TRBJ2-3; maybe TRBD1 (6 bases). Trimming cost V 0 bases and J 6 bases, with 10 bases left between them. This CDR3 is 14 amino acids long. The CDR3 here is CASSLARGGDTQYF. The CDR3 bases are TGTGCCAGCAGTTTAGCCAGGGGCGGGGATACGCAGTATTTT.

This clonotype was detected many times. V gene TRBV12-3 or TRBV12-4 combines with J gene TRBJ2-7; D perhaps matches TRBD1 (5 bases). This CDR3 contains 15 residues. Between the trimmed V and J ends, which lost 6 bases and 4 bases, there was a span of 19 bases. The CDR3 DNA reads TGTGCCAGCAGCCCTCAGGGTACCACCCCTTACGAGCAGTACTTC. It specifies CASSPQGTTPYEQYF.

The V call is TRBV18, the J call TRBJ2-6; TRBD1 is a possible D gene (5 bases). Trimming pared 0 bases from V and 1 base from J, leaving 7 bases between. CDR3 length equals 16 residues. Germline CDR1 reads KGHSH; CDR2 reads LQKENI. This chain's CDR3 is CASSPPSGSGANVLTF. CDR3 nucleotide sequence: TGTGCCAGCTCACCACCGTCAGGGTCTGGGGCCAACGTCCTGACTTTC.

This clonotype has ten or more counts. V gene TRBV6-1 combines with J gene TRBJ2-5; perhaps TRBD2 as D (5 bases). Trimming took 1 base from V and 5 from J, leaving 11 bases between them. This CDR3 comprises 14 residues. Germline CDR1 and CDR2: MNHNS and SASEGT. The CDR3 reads CASSEGAGHETQYF. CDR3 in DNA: TGTGCCAGCAGTGAAGGGGCGGGCCACGAGACCCAGTACTTC.

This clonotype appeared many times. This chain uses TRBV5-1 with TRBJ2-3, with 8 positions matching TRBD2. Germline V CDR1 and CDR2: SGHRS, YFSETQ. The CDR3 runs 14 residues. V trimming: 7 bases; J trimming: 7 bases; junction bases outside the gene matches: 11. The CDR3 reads CASSGGPGENTQYF. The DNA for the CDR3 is TGCGCCAGCTCGGGAGGGCCAGGGGAGAATACGCAGTATTTT.

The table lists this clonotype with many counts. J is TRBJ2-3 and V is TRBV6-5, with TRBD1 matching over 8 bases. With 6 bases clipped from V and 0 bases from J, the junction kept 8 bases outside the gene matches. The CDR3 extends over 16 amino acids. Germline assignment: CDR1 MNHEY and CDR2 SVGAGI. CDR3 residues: CASRPRTGRSTDTQYF. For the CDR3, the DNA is TGTGCCAGCAGGCCCCGGACAGGGCGGAGCACAGATACGCAGTATTTT.

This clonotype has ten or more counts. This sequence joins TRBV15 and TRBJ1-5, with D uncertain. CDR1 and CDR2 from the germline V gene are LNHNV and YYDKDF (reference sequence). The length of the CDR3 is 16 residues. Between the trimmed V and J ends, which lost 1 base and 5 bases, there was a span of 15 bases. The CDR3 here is CATSRGNPDGDQPQHF. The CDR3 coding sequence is TGTGCCACCAGCAGAGGCAATCCAGACGGGGATCAGCCCCAGCATTTT.

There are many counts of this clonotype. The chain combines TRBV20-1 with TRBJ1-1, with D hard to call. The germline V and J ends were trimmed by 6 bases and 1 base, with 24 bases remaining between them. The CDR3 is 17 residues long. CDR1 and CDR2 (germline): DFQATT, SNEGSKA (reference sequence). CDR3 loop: CSARNSAVKMGNTEAFF. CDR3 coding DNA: TGCAGTGCCAGAAACTCGGCAGTTAAAATGGGGAACACTGAAGCTTTCTTT.

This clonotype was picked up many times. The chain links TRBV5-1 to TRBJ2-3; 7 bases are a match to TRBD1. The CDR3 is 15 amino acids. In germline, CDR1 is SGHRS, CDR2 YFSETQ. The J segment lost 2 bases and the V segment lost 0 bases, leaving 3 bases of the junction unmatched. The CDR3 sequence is CASSLEGQYTDTQYF. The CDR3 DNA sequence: TGCGCCAGCAGCTTGGAGGGACAGTACACAGATACGCAGTATTTT.

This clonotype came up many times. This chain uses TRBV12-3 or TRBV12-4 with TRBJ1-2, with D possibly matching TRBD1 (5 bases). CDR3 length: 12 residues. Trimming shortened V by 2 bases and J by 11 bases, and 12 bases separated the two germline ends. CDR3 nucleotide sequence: TGTGCCAGCAGTTTAACGGGGGAACGGTACACCTTC. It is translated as CASSLTGERYTF.

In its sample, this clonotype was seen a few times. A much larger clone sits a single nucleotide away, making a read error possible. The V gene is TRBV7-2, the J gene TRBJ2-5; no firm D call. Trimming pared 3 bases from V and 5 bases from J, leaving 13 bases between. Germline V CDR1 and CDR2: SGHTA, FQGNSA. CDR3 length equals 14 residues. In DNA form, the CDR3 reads TGTGCCAGCAGCTTGACCCCGATACAGGAGACCCAGTACTTC. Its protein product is CASSLTPIQETQYF.

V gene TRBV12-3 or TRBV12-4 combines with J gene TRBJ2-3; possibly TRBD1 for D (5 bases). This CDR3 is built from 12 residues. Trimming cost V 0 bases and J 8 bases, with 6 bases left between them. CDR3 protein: CASSLAQGTQYF. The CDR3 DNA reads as TGTGCCAGCAGTTTAGCGCAGGGTACGCAGTATTTT.

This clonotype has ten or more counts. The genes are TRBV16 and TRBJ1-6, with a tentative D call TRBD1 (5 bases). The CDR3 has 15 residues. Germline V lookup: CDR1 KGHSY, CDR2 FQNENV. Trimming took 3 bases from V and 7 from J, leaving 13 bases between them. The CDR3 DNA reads TGTGCCAGCAGCCACCGTCCGGCAGGGAATTCACCCCTCCACTTT. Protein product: CASSHRPAGNSPLHF.

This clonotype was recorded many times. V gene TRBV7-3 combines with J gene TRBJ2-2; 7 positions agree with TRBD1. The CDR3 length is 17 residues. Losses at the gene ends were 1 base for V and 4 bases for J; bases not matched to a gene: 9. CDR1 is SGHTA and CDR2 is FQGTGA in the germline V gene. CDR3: CASSLSGDRVVTGELFF. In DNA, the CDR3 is TGTGCCAGCAGCTTAAGCGGAGACAGGGTGGTCACCGGGGAGCTGTTTTTT.